This TCR beta chain comes out of a study of T-cell memory formation after mild COVID-19. To note about this clonotype: One end of the junction does not line up with germline, which may come from a read error.

Per germline, CDR1 SSHAT and CDR2 FNYEAQ (reference sequence). This CDR3 spans 16 amino acids. MiXCR, applied by TCRdb to the 5' RACE reads, yields one record per CDR3 protein. The profile shows about 540,000 distinct CDR3 sequences, roughly 20% of them singletons. The chain couples TRBV7-7 to TRBJ2-3, with 11 bases aligning to TRBD2. Sequenced sample: PBMCs or a T cell subset sorted from them (not recorded which). This receptor was obtained from an adult woman who had mild COVID-19 (a few samples of this study predate the infection). Cell type and time point are not known. The chain's CDR3 is CASSPVAGGRLDTQYF. The DNA for the CDR3 is TGTGCTAGCAGCCCTGTAGCGGGAGGGCGTCTAGATACGCAGTATTTT. The whole variable domain, filled in from reference TRBV7-7 and TRBJ2-3, reads GAGVSQSPRYKVTKRGQDVTLRCDPISSHATLYWYQQALGQGPEFLTYFNYEAQPDKSGLPSDRFSAERPEGSISTLTIQRTEQRDSAMYRCASSPVAGGRLDTQYFGPGTRLTVL.